This TCR beta chain is drawn from a study of molecular identifiers for immune sequencing clone quantification. The CDR3 totals 15 residues. Germline V CDR1 and CDR2: MDHEN, SYDVKM. J was trimmed by 6 bases and V by 3 bases; bases with no gene match: 8. TCRdb reanalysed the PCR reads using MiXCR and keeps one entry per CDR3 protein. The sample shows tens of thousands of distinct CDR3 sequences, 15% to 20% of them seen only once. Sequenced material: naive CD8+ T cells from blood, with Jurkat cell RNA spiked in. Regarding subset: FACS-sorted CD8+CD4-CCR7+CD45RA+ naive T cells. This TCR was recovered from a human donor in good health. Some libraries in this study had Jurkat cell RNA spiked in. The chain has TRBV28 and TRBJ1-5, with 7 nucleotides matching TRBD1. Written as DNA, the CDR3 is TGTGCCAGCAGTTTCCGACAGGGAGGCGCTCAGCCCCAGCATTTT. Its protein product is CASSFRQGGAQPQHF.